This paragraph reports one T cell receptor beta chain. The source of the sample is a study of blood T cell repertoires in COVID-19. The method was immunoSEQ multiplex PCR; TCRdb's version includes in-frame clones alone and lacks a portion of them. The sample has fewer than 400,000 clones; just under 90% are singletons. The CDR3 totals 16 residues. Per germline, CDR1 SNHLY and CDR2 FYNNEI. The trim removed 5 bases at V and 6 bases at J, leaving 8 bases unmatched. Sequenced input: PBMCs or T cells enriched from blood (not recorded which). The chain carries TRBV2 and TRBJ1-5, with TRBD1 identical over 12 bases. The sequence derives from a woman aged 30 to 39 who had recovered from COVID-19. Here the CDR3 DNA reads TGTGCCAGCAGTCTCCGGGACAGGGGGCTTGGTCAGCCCCAGCATTTT. Its protein is CASSLRDRGLGQPQHF.